These T cell receptor beta chains were read from a single sample in a study of radiotherapy plus CTLA-4 blockade in lung cancer. Libraries were prepared by immunoSEQ multiplex PCR; TCRdb keeps only in-frame clonotypes and omits some of them. The sample carries about 91,000 clones, about three quarters recorded once. The sequencing used peripheral blood, collected from a patient treated with radiotherapy plus ipilimumab. The receptors derive from a human donor with non-small cell lung cancer that progressed on radiotherapy plus ipilimumab. The CDR3 runs from the conserved cysteine through the conserved F or W. Each record gives: clone size, D gene, V gene, CDR3 length, J gene, CDR3 protein, CDR3 DNA. D genes are given only for firm matches. Only part of the rows carry a size: once, few, many, or a class if the clone is expanded.

clone_size: NA; d_call: NA; v_call: TRBV4-1; cdr3_length: 18; j_call: TRBJ2-6; cdr3_aa: CASSPIKNAGAGANVLTF; cdr3_nt: TGCGCCAGCAGCCCTATCAAAAACGCAGGGGCTGGGGCCAACGTCCTGACTTTC
clone_size: NA; d_call: NA; v_call: TRBV6-1; cdr3_length: 15; j_call: TRBJ1-4; cdr3_aa: CASRPTGFWDEKLFF; cdr3_nt: TGTGCCAGCAGACCAACAGGATTTTGGGATGAAAAACTGTTTTTT
clone_size: NA; d_call: NA; v_call: TRBV10-3; cdr3_length: 15; j_call: TRBJ2-7; cdr3_aa: CAISESGGPTYEQYF; cdr3_nt: TGTGCCATCAGTGAGTCGGGGGGACCAACCTACGAGCAGTACTTC
clone_size: NA; d_call: NA; v_call: TRBV6-5; cdr3_length: 14; j_call: TRBJ2-7; cdr3_aa: CASTTAGWAYEQYF; cdr3_nt: TGTGCCAGCACCACCGCAGGGTGGGCGTATGAGCAGTACTTC
clone_size: NA; d_call: NA; v_call: TRBV7-2; cdr3_length: 14; j_call: TRBJ1-3; cdr3_aa: CASSPGTSGNTIYF; cdr3_nt: TGTGCCAGCAGCCCAGGGACCTCTGGAAACACCATATATTTT
clone_size: NA; d_call: TRBD1; v_call: TRBV5-1; cdr3_length: 17; j_call: TRBJ2-7; cdr3_aa: CASSWTVAGGVPYEQYF; cdr3_nt: TGCGCCAGCAGCTGGACTGTAGCAGGGGGCGTACCCTACGAGCAGTACTTC
clone_size: few; d_call: NA; v_call: TRBV14; cdr3_length: 15; j_call: TRBJ2-3; cdr3_aa: CASSQEGQVRDTQYF; cdr3_nt: TGTGCCAGCAGCCAAGAAGGGCAGGTCCGAGATACGCAGTATTTT
clone_size: NA; d_call: TRBD1; v_call: TRBV6-1; cdr3_length: 15; j_call: TRBJ1-5; cdr3_aa: CASRQGGYGNQPQHF; cdr3_nt: TGTGCCAGCCGACAGGGGGGTTATGGCAATCAGCCCCAGCATTTT
clone_size: NA; d_call: NA; v_call: TRBV28; cdr3_length: 14; j_call: TRBJ1-1; cdr3_aa: CASSLPRRTAEAFF; cdr3_nt: TGTGCCAGCAGTCTACCTCGACGGACGGCTGAAGCTTTCTTT
clone_size: NA; d_call: NA; v_call: TRBV5-1; cdr3_length: 13; j_call: TRBJ1-5; cdr3_aa: CASSTGPTGSQHF; cdr3_nt: TGCGCCAGCAGCACTGGACCCACGGGTTCCCAGCATTTT
clone_size: once; d_call: TRBD2; v_call: TRBV27; cdr3_length: 16; j_call: TRBJ2-5; cdr3_aa: CASSSTSGIHQETQYF; cdr3_nt: TGTGCCAGCAGTTCGACTAGCGGGATCCACCAAGAGACCCAGTACTTC
clone_size: NA; d_call: NA; v_call: TRBV28; cdr3_length: 16; j_call: TRBJ1-5; cdr3_aa: CASSPRVLGSNQPQHF; cdr3_nt: TGTGCCAGCAGTCCCCGGGTTCTTGGTAGCAATCAGCCCCAGCATTTT
clone_size: NA; d_call: NA; v_call: TRBV7-3; cdr3_length: 13; j_call: TRBJ2-5; cdr3_aa: CASSLSVRETQYF; cdr3_nt: TGTGCCAGCAGCCTCAGCGTGCGCGAGACCCAGTACTTC
clone_size: NA; d_call: NA; v_call: TRBV5-1; cdr3_length: 14; j_call: TRBJ1-2; cdr3_aa: CASSLVPGDSGYTF; cdr3_nt: TGCGCCAGCAGCCTGGTACCGGGGGATTCTGGCTACACCTTC
clone_size: NA; d_call: NA; v_call: TRBV7-3; cdr3_length: 13; j_call: TRBJ2-5; cdr3_aa: CASSLSLRETQYF; cdr3_nt: TGTGCCAGCAGCTTATCCCTCCGGGAGACCCAGTACTTC
clone_size: NA; d_call: NA; v_call: TRBV19; cdr3_length: 16; j_call: TRBJ2-1; cdr3_aa: CASSPRVGRSYNEQFF; cdr3_nt: TGTGCCAGTAGTCCGCGGGTGGGGCGATCCTACAATGAGCAGTTCTTC
clone_size: NA; d_call: TRBD1; v_call: TRBV27; cdr3_length: 15; j_call: TRBJ1-1; cdr3_aa: CASNNPGQGVPEAFF; cdr3_nt: TGTGCCAGCAATAATCCGGGACAGGGGGTACCTGAAGCTTTCTTT
clone_size: NA; d_call: NA; v_call: TRBV19; cdr3_length: 14; j_call: TRBJ1-1; cdr3_aa: CASTDKAFGTEAFF; cdr3_nt: TGTGCCAGTACAGATAAGGCCTTCGGCACTGAAGCTTTCTTT
clone_size: NA; d_call: NA; v_call: TRBV9; cdr3_length: 14; j_call: TRBJ2-3; cdr3_aa: CASSVYGGTDTQYF; cdr3_nt: TGTGCCAGCAGCGTATACGGGGGCACAGATACGCAGTATTTT
clone_size: NA; d_call: NA; v_call: TRBV5-1; cdr3_length: 14; j_call: TRBJ2-3; cdr3_aa: CASRQYENTDTQYF; cdr3_nt: TGCGCCAGCAGACAGTATGAAAACACAGATACGCAGTATTTT
clone_size: NA; d_call: NA; v_call: TRBV25-1; cdr3_length: 14; j_call: TRBJ2-3; cdr3_aa: CASSGFLSTDTQYF; cdr3_nt: TGTGCCAGCAGTGGGTTTCTGAGCACAGATACGCAGTATTTT
clone_size: NA; d_call: NA; v_call: TRBV7-9; cdr3_length: 15; j_call: TRBJ2-7; cdr3_aa: CASSLAGQGPDEQYF; cdr3_nt: TGTGCCAGCAGCTTAGCGGGCCAGGGGCCCGACGAGCAGTACTTC
clone_size: NA; d_call: TRBD2; v_call: TRBV28; cdr3_length: 15; j_call: TRBJ2-5; cdr3_aa: CASRRVGGSQETQYF; cdr3_nt: TGTGCCAGCAGAAGGGTAGGCGGGAGTCAAGAGACCCAGTACTTC
clone_size: NA; d_call: NA; v_call: TRBV7-8; cdr3_length: 17; j_call: TRBJ2-2; cdr3_aa: CASSLVLGPGDTGELFF; cdr3_nt: TGTGCCAGCAGCTTAGTCCTTGGCCCAGGGGACACCGGGGAGCTGTTTTTT
clone_size: NA; d_call: TRBD2; v_call: TRBV4-1; cdr3_length: 16; j_call: TRBJ2-3; cdr3_aa: CASSQAPSGGADTQYF; cdr3_nt: TGCGCCAGCAGCCAAGCCCCTAGCGGGGGGGCCGATACGCAGTATTTT
clone_size: few; d_call: NA; v_call: TRBV18; cdr3_length: 14; j_call: TRBJ1-2; cdr3_aa: CASSLSEGRGGYTF; cdr3_nt: TGTGCCAGCTCACTGAGCGAGGGCAGAGGCGGCTACACCTTC
clone_size: NA; d_call: NA; v_call: TRBV11-3; cdr3_length: 15; j_call: TRBJ2-1; cdr3_aa: CASSQDRAAQNEQFF; cdr3_nt: TGTGCCAGCAGCCAGGACCGAGCCGCCCAGAATGAGCAGTTCTTC
clone_size: NA; d_call: NA; v_call: TRBV19; cdr3_length: 13; j_call: TRBJ2-3; cdr3_aa: CASSTSRLDTQYF; cdr3_nt: TGTGCCAGTAGTACGTCGAGATTAGATACGCAGTATTTT
clone_size: NA; d_call: NA; v_call: TRBV29-1; cdr3_length: 13; j_call: TRBJ1-1; cdr3_aa: CSVVTTLNTEAFF; cdr3_nt: TGCAGCGTTGTGACTACCCTGAACACTGAAGCTTTCTTT
clone_size: once; d_call: TRBD2; v_call: TRBV19; cdr3_length: 18; j_call: TRBJ2-1; cdr3_aa: CASSMWGLAGGSYNEQFF; cdr3_nt: TGTGCCAGTAGTATGTGGGGACTAGCGGGAGGTAGCTACAATGAGCAGTTCTTC
clone_size: NA; d_call: NA; v_call: TRBV5-6; cdr3_length: 17; j_call: TRBJ2-3; cdr3_aa: CASSLRAGAGVTDTQYF; cdr3_nt: TGTGCCAGCAGCTTGCGCGCAGGGGCGGGTGTCACAGATACGCAGTATTTT
clone_size: NA; d_call: TRBD1; v_call: TRBV5-5; cdr3_length: 17; j_call: TRBJ2-7; cdr3_aa: CASSLHLPGQGRGEQYF; cdr3_nt: TGTGCCAGCAGTTTACACCTTCCGGGACAGGGGAGGGGAGAGCAGTACTTC
clone_size: NA; d_call: NA; v_call: TRBV28; cdr3_length: 15; j_call: TRBJ2-2; cdr3_aa: CASSLSGGAAGELFF; cdr3_nt: TGTGCCAGCAGTTTAAGCGGAGGGGCCGCCGGGGAGCTGTTTTTT
clone_size: NA; d_call: NA; v_call: TRBV6-1; cdr3_length: 17; j_call: TRBJ1-3; cdr3_aa: CASSATGTESSGNTIYF; cdr3_nt: TGTGCCAGCAGTGCGACCGGGACGGAATCCTCTGGAAACACCATATATTTT
clone_size: NA; d_call: NA; v_call: TRBV6-5; cdr3_length: 14; j_call: TRBJ2-7; cdr3_aa: CASSYWGGGYEQYF; cdr3_nt: TGTGCCAGCAGTTATTGGGGTGGTGGCTACGAGCAGTACTTC
clone_size: NA; d_call: NA; v_call: TRBV11-3; cdr3_length: 13; j_call: TRBJ2-5; cdr3_aa: CASSLGIQETQYF; cdr3_nt: TGTGCCAGCAGCTTGGGGATCCAAGAGACCCAGTACTTC
clone_size: few; d_call: TRBD2; v_call: TRBV6-5; cdr3_length: 14; j_call: TRBJ2-5; cdr3_aa: CASSLAGVGETQYF; cdr3_nt: TGTGCCAGCAGTCTCGCGGGGGTGGGAGAGACCCAGTACTTC